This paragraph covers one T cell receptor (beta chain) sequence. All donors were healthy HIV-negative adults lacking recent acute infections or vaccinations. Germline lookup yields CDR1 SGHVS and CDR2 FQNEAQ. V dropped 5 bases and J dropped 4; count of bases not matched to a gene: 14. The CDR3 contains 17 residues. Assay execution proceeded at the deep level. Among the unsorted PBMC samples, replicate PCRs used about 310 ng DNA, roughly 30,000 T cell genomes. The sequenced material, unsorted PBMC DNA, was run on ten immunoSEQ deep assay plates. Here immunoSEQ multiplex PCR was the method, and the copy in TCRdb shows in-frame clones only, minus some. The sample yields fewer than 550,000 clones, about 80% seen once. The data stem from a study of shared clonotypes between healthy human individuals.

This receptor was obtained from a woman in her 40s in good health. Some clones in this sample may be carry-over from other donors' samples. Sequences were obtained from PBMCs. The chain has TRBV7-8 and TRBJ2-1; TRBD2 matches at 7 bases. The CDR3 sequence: CASSPPVREMAYNEQFF. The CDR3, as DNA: TGTGCCAGCAGCCCCCCGGTGCGGGAGATGGCTTACAATGAGCAGTTCTTC.